The clone carrying this T cell receptor (beta chain) was recorded only once. The source of the sample is a study of blood T cell repertoires in COVID-19. Study at large: Sites in the United States, Italy and Spain provided acute and convalescent COVID-19 samples.

Original processing notes: It was from reference gene primer amplification that nucleated cell counts were estimated. Sequencing was performed with immunoSEQ multiplex PCR; in TCRdb, only in-frame clones are kept and a portion is missing. V and J calls and clone size are copied from that table; D and trimming were computed from the DNA. The sample has 70,000 to 90,000 clones, approximately 86% seen once; the top ten hold approximately 30%. The specimen was peripheral blood. This receptor was obtained from a man over 45 with acute or convalescent COVID-19.

CDR3 sequence reads: CASSPRTADRGYTF. CDR3 DNA sequence: TGTGCCAGCAGTCCGCGGACAGCGGACCGGGGCTACACCTTC. The chain employs TRBV6-2 or TRBV6-3 and TRBJ1-2, with D perhaps TRBD1 (6 bases). The length of the CDR3 is 14 residues. V gave up 5 bases and J gave up 8 bases, with 18 bases separating them. Looked up from germline, CDR1 is MNHEY and CDR2 is SVGEGT.